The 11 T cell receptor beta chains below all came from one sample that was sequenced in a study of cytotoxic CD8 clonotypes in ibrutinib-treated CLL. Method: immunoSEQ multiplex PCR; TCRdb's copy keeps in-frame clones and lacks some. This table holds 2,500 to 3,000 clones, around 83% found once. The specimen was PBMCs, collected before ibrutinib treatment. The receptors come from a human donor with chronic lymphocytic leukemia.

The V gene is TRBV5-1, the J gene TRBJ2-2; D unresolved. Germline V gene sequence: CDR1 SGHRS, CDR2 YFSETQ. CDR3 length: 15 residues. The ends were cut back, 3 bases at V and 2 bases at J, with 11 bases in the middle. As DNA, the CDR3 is TGCGCCAGCAGCTCCCGGGCCACCAACACCGGGGAGCTGTTTTTT. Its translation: CASSSRATNTGELFF.

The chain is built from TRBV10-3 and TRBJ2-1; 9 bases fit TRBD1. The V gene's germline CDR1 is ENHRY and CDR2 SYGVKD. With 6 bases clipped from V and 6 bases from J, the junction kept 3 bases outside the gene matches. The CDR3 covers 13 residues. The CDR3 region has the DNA TGTGCCATCAGCTGGGACAGGGTCAATGAGCAGTTCTTC. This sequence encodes CAISWDRVNEQFF.

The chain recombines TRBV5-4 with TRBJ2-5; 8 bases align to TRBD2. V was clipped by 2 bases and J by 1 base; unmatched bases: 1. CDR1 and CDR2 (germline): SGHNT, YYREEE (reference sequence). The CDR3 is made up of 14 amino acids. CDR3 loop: CASSLAGVQETQYF. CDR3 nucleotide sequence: TGTGCCAGCAGCTTAGCGGGGGTCCAAGAGACCCAGTACTTC.

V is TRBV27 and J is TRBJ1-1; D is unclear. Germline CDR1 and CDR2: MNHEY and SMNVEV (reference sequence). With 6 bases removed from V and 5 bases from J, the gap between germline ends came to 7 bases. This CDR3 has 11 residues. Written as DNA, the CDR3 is TGTGCCAGCAGGGCGAGGACTGAAGCTTTCTTT. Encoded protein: CASRARTEAFF.

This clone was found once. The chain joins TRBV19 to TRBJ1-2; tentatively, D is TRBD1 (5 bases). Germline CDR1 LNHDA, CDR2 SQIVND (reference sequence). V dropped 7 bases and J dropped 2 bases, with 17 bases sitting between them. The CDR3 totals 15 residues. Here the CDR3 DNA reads TGTGCCAGTACCTATGGGGCAGGAGGCAACTATGGCTACACCTTC. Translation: CASTYGAGGNYGYTF.

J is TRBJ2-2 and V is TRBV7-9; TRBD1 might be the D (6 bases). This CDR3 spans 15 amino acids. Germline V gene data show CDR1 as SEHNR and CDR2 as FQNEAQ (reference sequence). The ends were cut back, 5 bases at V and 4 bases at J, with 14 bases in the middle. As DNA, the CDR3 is TGTGCCAGCAGCATTCCCCTGGGGGCCACCGGGGAGCTGTTTTTT. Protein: CASSIPLGATGELFF. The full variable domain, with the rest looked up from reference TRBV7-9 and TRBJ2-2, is DTGVSQNPRHKITKRGQNVTFRCDPISEHNRLYWYRQTLGQGPEFLTYFQNEAQLEKSRLLSDRFSAERPKGSFSTLEIQRTEQGDSAMYLCASSIPLGATGELFFGEGSRLTVL.

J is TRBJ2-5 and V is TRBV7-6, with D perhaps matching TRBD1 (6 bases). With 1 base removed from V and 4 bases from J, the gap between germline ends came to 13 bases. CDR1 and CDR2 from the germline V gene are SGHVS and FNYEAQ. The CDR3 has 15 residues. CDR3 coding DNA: TGTGCCAGCAGCTTAGTTTGGGGGCGCGGAGAGACCCAGTACTTC. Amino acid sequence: CASSLVWGRGETQYF.

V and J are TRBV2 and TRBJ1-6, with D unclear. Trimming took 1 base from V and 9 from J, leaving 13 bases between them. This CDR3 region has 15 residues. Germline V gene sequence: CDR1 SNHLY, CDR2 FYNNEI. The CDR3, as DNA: TGTGCCAGCAGTGAAGGACCCGTCGCCGTTTCACCCCTCCACTTT. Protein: CASSEGPVAVSPLHF.

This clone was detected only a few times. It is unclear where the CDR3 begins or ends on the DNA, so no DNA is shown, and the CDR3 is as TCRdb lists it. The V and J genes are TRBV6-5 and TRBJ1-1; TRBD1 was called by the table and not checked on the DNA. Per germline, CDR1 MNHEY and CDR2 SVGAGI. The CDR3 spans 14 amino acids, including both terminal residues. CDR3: CASSTSTGRAEAFF.

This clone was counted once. CDR3 DNA: TGCGCCAGCAGCCAATCGCCTACCGTTGGAAACACCATATATTTT. Protein product: CASSQSPTVGNTIYF. The chain has TRBV4-1 and TRBJ1-3; no definite D call. Germline V gene data show CDR1 as MGHRA and CDR2 as YSYEKL. V was clipped by 2 bases and J by 3 bases, with 11 bases between them. The CDR3 contains 15 residues.

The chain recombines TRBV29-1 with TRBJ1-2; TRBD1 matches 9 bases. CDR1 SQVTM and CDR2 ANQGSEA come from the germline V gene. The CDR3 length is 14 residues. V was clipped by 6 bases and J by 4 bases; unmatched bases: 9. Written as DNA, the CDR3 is TGCAGCGTGATACTCGGGACAGGGACCTATGGCTACACCTTC. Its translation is CSVILGTGTYGYTF.